This entry is about one T cell receptor beta chain. V trimming: 5 bases; J trimming: 3 bases; junction bases outside the gene matches: 9. Germline CDR1 is SGHTA and CDR2 is FQGNSA. The CDR3 spans 15 residues. The data originate from a study of blood T cell repertoires in COVID-19. Study-level information: Some COVID-19 samples were acute and others convalescent; all came from the United States, Italy and Spain.

This table comes from immunoSEQ multiplex PCR, and its TCRdb copy is limited to in-frame clones, with some not included. The data show about 200,000 clones, approximately 90% seen once. The receptor was isolated from a man between 45 and 60 years old with COVID-19, enrolled during active disease. The chain links TRBV7-2 to TRBJ2-7; 8 bases are a match to TRBD2. The source material was peripheral blood. In DNA, the CDR3 is TGTGCCAGCAGCCAGGCCAGCGGGGGCTTCTACGAGCAGTACTTC. This encodes CASSQASGGFYEQYF.